Listed below are T cell receptor beta chains from one sample, sequenced in a study of human T cells and chemical hapten exposure. One entry per CDR3 protein, called by TCRdb with MiXCR from the RACE reads. The sample lists under 300,000 distinct CDR3 sequences; 7.5% to 9% were seen once. The source was whole blood, collected in connection with sensitization to the hapten diphenylcyclopropenone (DPC). These receptors all stem from a man between 18 and 35 years old with alopecia areata. Some clones in this sample may be carry-over from other donors' samples. Both conserved end residues are part of each CDR3. The order of the fields is J gene, clone size, D gene, V gene, CDR3 protein, CDR3 DNA. D genes are given only for firm matches. Clone size appears in some rows only: once, few, many, or a class for an expanded clone.

j_gene: TRBJ1-1
abundance: few
d_gene: TRBD1
v_gene: TRBV20-1
CDR3aa: CSARVGQGRTEAFF
CDR3nt: TGCAGTGCTAGAGTCGGACAGGGTCGGACTGAAGCTTTCTTT

j_gene: TRBJ2-2
abundance: few
d_gene: NA
v_gene: TRBV12-3/TRBV12-4
CDR3aa: CASTISGRYTGELFF
CDR3nt: TGTGCCAGCACTATTTCGGGGCGCTACACCGGGGAGCTGTTTTTT

j_gene: TRBJ1-6
abundance: many
d_gene: TRBD1
v_gene: TRBV9
CDR3aa: CASSVDEGQGFPNSPLHF
CDR3nt: TGTGCCAGCAGCGTAGATGAGGGACAGGGGTTCCCGAATTCACCCCTCCACTTT

j_gene: TRBJ2-3
abundance: few
d_gene: TRBD1
v_gene: TRBV7-2
CDR3aa: CASSSPTGETQYF
CDR3nt: TGTGCCAGCAGCTCCCCGACAGGGGAAACGCAGTATTTT

j_gene: TRBJ1-6
abundance: few
d_gene: NA
v_gene: TRBV6-5
CDR3aa: CASSYLVGEGSYNSPLHF
CDR3nt: TGTGCCAGCAGTTACTTAGTCGGGGAAGGCTCCTATAATTCACCCCTCCACTTT

j_gene: TRBJ2-1
abundance: few
d_gene: NA
v_gene: TRBV4-3
CDR3aa: CASSQAWGVRNEQFF
CDR3nt: TGCGCCAGCAGCCAAGCGTGGGGGGTTAGGAATGAGCAGTTCTTC

j_gene: TRBJ1-4
abundance: NA
d_gene: NA
v_gene: TRBV4-1
CDR3aa: CASSRQLSGETEKLFF
CDR3nt: TGCGCCAGCAGCCGACAGTTGTCGGGAGAGACTGAAAAACTGTTTTTT

j_gene: TRBJ2-1
abundance: few
d_gene: NA
v_gene: TRBV7-9
CDR3aa: CASRKGSSLPHEQFF
CDR3nt: TGTGCCAGCCGAAAAGGGTCTAGCCTCCCCCATGAGCAGTTCTTC

j_gene: TRBJ2-5
abundance: NA
d_gene: TRBD1
v_gene: TRBV12-3/TRBV12-4
CDR3aa: CASSQTGRGPETQYF
CDR3nt: TGTGCCAGCAGCCAGACAGGGAGAGGTCCCGAGACCCAGTACTTC

j_gene: TRBJ1-1
abundance: NA
d_gene: TRBD1
v_gene: TRBV6-2/TRBV6-3
CDR3aa: CASGTRDRTYTEAFF
CDR3nt: TGTGCCAGCGGGACCCGGGACAGGACATACACTGAAGCTTTCTTT

j_gene: TRBJ2-3
abundance: many
d_gene: TRBD1
v_gene: TRBV11-2
CDR3aa: CASSQNRGDTDTQYF
CDR3nt: TGTGCCAGCAGCCAAAACAGGGGAGACACAGATACGCAGTATTTT

j_gene: TRBJ1-5
abundance: NA
d_gene: NA
v_gene: TRBV4-3
CDR3aa: CASSQDWQNNQPQHF
CDR3nt: TGCGCCAGCAGCCAAGATTGGCAGAACAATCAGCCCCAGCATTTT

j_gene: TRBJ2-1
abundance: NA
d_gene: NA
v_gene: TRBV28
CDR3aa: CASTLNYNEQFF
CDR3nt: TGTGCCAGCACCCTCAACTACAATGAGCAGTTCTTC

j_gene: TRBJ1-4
abundance: few
d_gene: NA
v_gene: TRBV21-1
CDR3aa: CASSQTGRRLREKLFF
CDR3nt: TGTGCCAGCAGTCAAACGGGCCGGCGTCTTCGTGAAAAACTGTTTTTT

j_gene: TRBJ2-1
abundance: few
d_gene: NA
v_gene: TRBV9
CDR3aa: CASSVYGADYNEQFF
CDR3nt: TGTGCCAGCAGCGTTTATGGGGCGGACTACAATGAGCAGTTCTTC

j_gene: TRBJ2-1
abundance: few
d_gene: NA
v_gene: TRBV20-1
CDR3aa: CSARDMDNEQFF
CDR3nt: TGCAGTGCTAGAGATATGGACAATGAGCAGTTCTTC

j_gene: TRBJ1-1
abundance: NA
d_gene: TRBD1
v_gene: TRBV27
CDR3aa: CASSSPDRVEAFF
CDR3nt: TGTGCCAGCAGTTCCCCCGACAGGGTTGAAGCTTTCTTT

j_gene: TRBJ1-1
abundance: NA
d_gene: TRBD1
v_gene: TRBV6-5
CDR3aa: CASSYPGDRGRAFF
CDR3nt: TGTGCCAGCAGTTACCCTGGGGACAGGGGGCGAGCTTTCTTT